This TCR beta chain was identified during a study of response to subunit inactivated influenza vaccine. Points from the study as a whole: Authors suggested few new T cells are recruited by each seasonal influenza vaccination.

TCRdb redid the calling of the RT-PCR reads with MiXCR, one entry per CDR3 protein. In the table there are 800,000 or so distinct CDR3 sequences, 21% of which are singletons. Trimming removed 5 bases from V and 3 bases from J, with 13 bases in between. Germline V lookup: CDR1 MNHNS, CDR2 SASEGT. The CDR3 runs 14 residues. With regard to this clonotype: The antigen is not known.

The clonotype was recovered from a man in his fifties or sixties who received an inactivated influenza vaccine. The rearrangement joins TRBV6-1 to TRBJ1-1; D not resolved. Sequences were derived from PBMCs from blood, sampled 5 days after vaccination. The CDR3 sequence is CASSPLKWDTEAFF. The CDR3 DNA reads TGTGCCAGCAGTCCTCTTAAATGGGACACTGAAGCTTTCTTT.